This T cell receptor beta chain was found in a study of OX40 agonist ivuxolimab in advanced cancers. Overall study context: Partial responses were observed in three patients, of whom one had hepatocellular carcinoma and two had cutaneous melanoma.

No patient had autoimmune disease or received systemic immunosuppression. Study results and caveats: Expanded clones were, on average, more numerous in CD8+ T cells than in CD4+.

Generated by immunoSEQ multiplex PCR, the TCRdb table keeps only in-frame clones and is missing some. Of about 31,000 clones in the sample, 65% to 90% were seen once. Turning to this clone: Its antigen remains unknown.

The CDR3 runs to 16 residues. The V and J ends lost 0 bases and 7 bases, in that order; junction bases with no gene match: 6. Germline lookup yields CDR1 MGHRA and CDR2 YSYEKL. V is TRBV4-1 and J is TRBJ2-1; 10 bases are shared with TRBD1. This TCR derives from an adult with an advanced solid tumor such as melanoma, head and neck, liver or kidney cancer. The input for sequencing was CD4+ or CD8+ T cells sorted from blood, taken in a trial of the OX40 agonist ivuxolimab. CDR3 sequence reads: CASSQDSTGGINEQFF. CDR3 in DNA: TGCGCCAGCAGCCAAGACTCGACAGGGGGCATTAATGAGCAGTTCTTC.